The clone carrying this T cell receptor beta chain has at least ten counts. Its antigen is not known. This sample is part of a study of Graves' ophthalmopathy and Graves' hyperthyroidism. Whole-study findings and limits: Appearing in blood as well were most expanded thyroid clonotypes above 0.001 frequency. At just under 71% sensitivity and 72.22% specificity, the model predicted progression of the ophthalmopathy.

Scientists amplified the TCR beta CDR3 regions from RNA transcripts. RT-PCR with HTBI primers came first, then second-round multiplex PCR. TCRdb called the multiplex PCR reads again in MiXCR, with one record for every CDR3 protein. The table has approximately 1.2 million distinct CDR3 sequences, around a third seen once. Sequenced: peripheral blood or thyroid tissue (not recorded which). This clonotype originated in an adult man with Graves' hyperthyroidism.

The DNA for the CDR3 is TGTGCCAGTAGTACGACAGGGGTTGGCTACACCTTC. Translated, it gives CASSTTGVGYTF. This sequence joins TRBV19 and TRBJ1-2; 8 bases match TRBD1. The CDR3 is 12 residues long. Unmatched junction bases numbered 2, after V lost 4 bases and J lost 7 bases. Per the germline V gene, CDR1 is LNHDA and CDR2 is SQIVND (reference sequence).